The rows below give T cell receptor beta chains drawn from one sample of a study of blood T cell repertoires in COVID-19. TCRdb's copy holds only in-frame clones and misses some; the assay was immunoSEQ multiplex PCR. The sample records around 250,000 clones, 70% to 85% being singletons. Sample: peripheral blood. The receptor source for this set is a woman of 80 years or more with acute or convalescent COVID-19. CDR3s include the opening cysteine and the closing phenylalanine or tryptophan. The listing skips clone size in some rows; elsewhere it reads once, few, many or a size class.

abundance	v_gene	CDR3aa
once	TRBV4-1	CASSQVGRGARGAQYF
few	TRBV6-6	CASSYLVATPGYTF
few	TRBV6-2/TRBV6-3	CASSNPPGEGKDTQYF
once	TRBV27	CASSYLAGGDTQYF
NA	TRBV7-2	CASSNRQGLADTQYF
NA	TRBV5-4	CASSLEGQGKNEKLFF
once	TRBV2	CASSDRVAGWVKLFF
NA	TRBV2	CASRPRWLAGGQETQYF
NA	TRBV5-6	CASSLSQGVTGTQYF
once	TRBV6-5	CASSGGGRGDNEQFF
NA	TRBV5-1	CASSSVGLSNTGELFF
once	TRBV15	CATNQGQSYNEQFF
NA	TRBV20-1	CSASTQRLAGQETQYF
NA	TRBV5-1	CASSLPGQGVEQYF
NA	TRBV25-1	CASSGTVHNSPLHF
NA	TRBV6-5	CASSRTGESPLHF
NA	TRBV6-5	CASNGQVSNQPQHF
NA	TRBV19	CASSTRTGFEQFF
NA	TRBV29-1	CSVEDRTGTDTQYF
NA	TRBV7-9	CASSLRAGGRYNEQFF
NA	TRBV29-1	CSVDSGGRSDTQYF
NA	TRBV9	CASSVAGTADGYTF
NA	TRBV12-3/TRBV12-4	CASSNTNTEAFF
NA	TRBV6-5	CASRRLAQETQYF
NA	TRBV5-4	CASSLPNREGYTF
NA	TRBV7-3	CASSSRSSGRPEQYF
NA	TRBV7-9	CASSRVAKGGPGGTLHF
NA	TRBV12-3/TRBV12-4	CASRLDSNQPQHF
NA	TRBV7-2	CASSPIKGVGEAFF